Detailed here is one TCR beta chain. No antigen is known for it. These data come from a study of T cells in Graves' hyperthyroidism and ophthalmopathy. Across the whole study: Blood from the periphery was taken at initial diagnosis, before any treatment.

The germline V gene encodes CDR1 MNHEY and CDR2 SMNVEV (reference sequence). The V gene lost 2 bases and the J gene lost 3 bases, with 16 bases spanning the gap. The CDR3 consists of 16 residues. Whole-study findings and limits: Onset of ophthalmopathy came a median roughly 6 months after the model predicted it.

RNA transcripts gave rise to amplified TCR beta CDR3 regions. First-round RT-PCR of the TCR CDR3 relied on the HTBI primer set. Using its own MiXCR run on the multiplex PCR reads, TCRdb lists one record per CDR3 protein. The sample contains hundreds of thousands of distinct CDR3 sequences, around 21% of which appear only once. The chain has TRBV27 and TRBJ1-2; D unclear. The receptor comes from a man between 25 and 39 years old with Graves' ophthalmopathy. The sequenced material came from blood. In DNA form, the CDR3 reads TGTGCCAGCAGTTTACAGAGCGGGAAGGGTTACTATGGCTACACCTTC. Its protein product is CASSLQSGKGYYGYTF.